A single sample gave rise to the 32 T cell receptor beta chains below, sequenced in a study of blood T cells in healthy people across ages. Primers used in a second PCR of roughly 7 to 12 cycles were a sample-barcoded 5' primer and a J-beta primer mix. TCRdb independently ran MiXCR on the 5' RACE reads; one entry per CDR3 protein. The repertoire holds about a million distinct CDR3 sequences, with roughly 51% as singletons. What was sequenced was blood. The receptors come from a woman aged 60 to 75 in good health.

The chain is built from TRBV29-1 and TRBJ1-2; 10 bases match TRBD1. The CDR3 consists of 12 residues. Germline loops: CDR1 SQVTM, CDR2 ANQGSEA. CDR3 nucleotides: TGCAGGGCCGGGACAGGGGTTTATGGCTACACCTTC. Its translation: CRAGTGVYGYTF. Full variable domain (remainder filled in from reference TRBV29-1 and TRBJ1-2): SAVISQKPSRDICQRGTSLTIQCQVDSQVTMMFWYRQQPGQSLTLIATANQGSEATYESGFVIDKFPISRPNLTFSTLTVSNMSPEDSSIYLCRAGTGVYGYTFGSGTRLTVV.

Concerning this clonotype itself: Sequence at one end of the junction differs from germline and may be a read error. The V call is TRBV6-5, the J call TRBJ1-2; maybe TRBD1 (5 bases). Germline values: CDR1 MNHEY, CDR2 SVGAGI. This CDR3 region has 13 residues. The CDR3 bases are TGTGCCAGCAGCCCGGGACTGCTTTATGACTACACCTTC. Translated, it gives CASSPGLLYDYTF.

The chain combines TRBV7-8 with TRBJ2-5; 7 bases are a match to TRBD1. The CDR3 consists of 15 residues. V lost 8 bases to trimming and J lost 4 bases; unmatched junction nucleotides: 13. Germline V gives CDR1 SGHVS, CDR2 FQNEAQ. The CDR3 here is CASGQDRPYRETQYF. CDR3 bases: TGTGCCAGCGGCCAGGACAGGCCCTACCGAGAGACCCAGTACTTC.

The genes are TRBV10-3 and TRBJ1-1; possible D gene TRBD1, 5 bases. V lost 0 bases, J lost 1 base, and 12 bases lay in between. CDR1 and CDR2 (germline): ENHRY, SYGVKD. The CDR3 is 16 residues long. The CDR3 reads CAISESYGATNTEAFF. The CDR3 nucleotides read TGTGCCATCAGTGAGTCTTACGGGGCCACGAACACTGAAGCTTTCTTT.

The chain recombines TRBV2 with TRBJ2-3; D call uncertain. V was trimmed by 6 bases and J by 4 bases, leaving 8 bases between them. Looked up from germline, CDR1 is SNHLY and CDR2 is FYNNEI. CDR3 length equals 12 residues. CDR3 DNA sequence: TGTGCCAGCAGCGCTGCACCAGATACGCAGTATTTT. Residues: CASSAAPDTQYF.

This clonotype has a count of ten or more. The J gene is TRBJ2-7, the V gene TRBV27; 12 nucleotides line up with TRBD2. Germline CDR1 is MNHEY and CDR2 is SMNVEV (reference sequence). The CDR3 has 12 residues. For the CDR3, the DNA is TGTGCTTCTGGGACTAGCGGGTACGAGCAGTACTTC. It codes for CASGTSGYEQYF.

This clonotype has more than one count but fewer than ten. The chain is built from TRBV5-8 and TRBJ2-5; 7 nucleotides match TRBD1. From germline, CDR1 is SGHTS and CDR2 YDEGEE. The CDR3 totals 15 residues. V lost 4 bases, J lost 4 bases, and 10 bases stayed unmatched. The CDR3 here is CASSQPDRVAETQYF. The CDR3 bases are TGTGCCAGCAGCCAACCCGACAGGGTGGCAGAGACCCAGTACTTC.

This clonotype came up a few times. This chain links TRBV7-3 with TRBJ2-3, with a tentative D call TRBD2 (6 bases). The CDR3 runs 16 residues. V lost 5 bases, J lost 3 bases, and 18 bases lay in between. CDR1 SGHTA and CDR2 FQGTGA come from the germline V gene. CDR3 nucleotides: TGTGCCAGCAGCCTTCGGGGAGGCGCAGCGACAGATACGCAGTATTTT. Its translation is CASSLRGGAATDTQYF.

A few counts support this clonotype. DNA for the CDR3: TGTGCCAGCAGTTACGTGACAGGGGCCACAGATACGCAGTATTTT. This encodes CASSYVTGATDTQYF. The genes are TRBV6-6 and TRBJ2-3, with TRBD1 identical over 8 bases. Trimming at V came to 2 bases and at J to 2 bases, leaving 3 bases not matched to a gene. Germline V gene lookup returns CDR1 MNHNY and CDR2 SVGAGI (reference sequence). The CDR3 spans 15 residues.

Concerning this clonotype: At one end the junction does not follow the germline gene, possibly because of a read error. The chain is built from TRBV18 and TRBJ2-4, with 9 bases identical to TRBD1. Judging by the DNA end, TRBJ2-7 fits better; the J call may be wrong. The CDR3 loop spans 16 amino acids. The germline V gene has CDR1 KGHSH and CDR2 LQKENI. The CDR3 spells CASSPRGTGYDYEQYF. The CDR3 DNA is TGTGCCAGCTCCCCACGGGGGACAGGGTATGACTACGAGCAGTACTTC.

The chain recombines TRBV12-3 or TRBV12-4 with TRBJ2-1; D is unclear. V lost 7 bases and J 3 bases, leaving 10 bases between the germline ends. The CDR3 runs 13 residues. The CDR3 loop is CASKDSVYNEQFF. The CDR3, as DNA: TGTGCCAGCAAAGACTCGGTCTACAATGAGCAGTTCTTC.

V is TRBV20-1 and J is TRBJ2-1; 7 bases agree with TRBD1. Losses at the gene ends were 0 bases for V and 5 bases for J; bases not matched to a gene: 7. This CDR3 has 15 amino acids. Per the germline V gene, CDR1 is DFQATT and CDR2 is SNEGSKA (reference sequence). The CDR3 here is CSARDQGVWHNEQFF. CDR3 in DNA: TGCAGTGCTAGAGACCAGGGGGTTTGGCACAATGAGCAGTTCTTC.

In this sample, this clonotype turned up many times. The rearrangement joins TRBV25-1 to TRBJ2-3, with TRBD1 matching 10 bases. Germline assignment: CDR1 MGHDK and CDR2 SYGVNS. Losses at the gene ends were 5 bases for V and 6 bases for J; bases not matched to a gene: 5. The CDR3 is made up of 14 amino acids. This CDR3 reads CASSSGTGADTQYF. Written as DNA, the CDR3 is TGTGCCAGCAGTTCCGGGACAGGGGCCGATACGCAGTATTTT.

The chain recombines TRBV11-2 with TRBJ2-7; D may be TRBD1 (5 bases). V lost 7 bases to trimming and J lost 9 bases, with 16 bases between them. The CDR3 totals 12 residues. Germline CDR1 is SGHAT and CDR2 is FQNNGV. The CDR3 coding sequence is TGTGCCAGCACCGGACATGAGGAAGGGCAGTACTTC. It yields the protein CASTGHEEGQYF.

V usage is TRBV9 and J usage is TRBJ2-5; D gene uncertain. The tail of the sequence fits TRBJ2-7 better, so the J call may be wrong. CDR3 length: 14 residues. The germline V gene encodes CDR1 SGDLS and CDR2 YYNGEE. CDR3 nucleotides: TGTGCCAGCAGCGGGTCCCCCTTGACATACGAGCAGTACTTC. Encoded protein: CASSGSPLTYEQYF.

Points on this clonotype: An end of the junction does not agree with germline; a read error may underlie this. This chain connects TRBV5-1 to TRBJ2-7; 7 positions match TRBD1. Germline CDR1 SGHRS, CDR2 YFSETQ. The CDR3 runs to 15 residues. This chain's CDR3 is CASSLGDRESYEQYF. CDR3 nucleotides: TGTGCCAGCAGTTTAGGAGACAGGGAGTCCTACGAGCAGTACTTC.

The chain recombines TRBV21-1 with TRBJ1-5; TRBD1, the table's D call, was not compared with the DNA. TRBV21-1 is tagged as a pseudogene. This CDR3 has 18 amino acids. CDR3 sequence: CASSKGTGRRWSNQPQHF. CDR3 nucleotides: TGTGCCAGCAGCAAAGGGACAGGGCGGAGGTGGAGCAATCAGCCCCAGCATTTT.

There are a few counts of this clonotype. V is TRBV24-1 and J is TRBJ2-5, with D tentatively TRBD2 (6 bases). With 4 bases removed from V and 2 bases from J, the gap between germline ends came to 10 bases. Germline V CDR1 and CDR2: KGHDR, SFDVKD. The CDR3 sequence is 14 residues long. The CDR3, as DNA: TGTGCCACCAGTGAGTCGACTAGTCAAGAGACCCAGTACTTC. The encoded protein is CATSESTSQETQYF.

In nucleotides, the CDR3 is TGTGCCAGCAGTTACGAGACAGGATTCTATGGCTACACCTTC. Encoded protein: CASSYETGFYGYTF. The V and J genes are TRBV6-2 or TRBV6-3 and TRBJ1-2, with a weak D call TRBD1 (6 bases). Germline V CDR1 and CDR2: MNHEY, SVGEGT. The V end was cut by 2 bases, the J end by 4 bases, with 11 bases between. CDR3 length equals 14 residues.

V usage is TRBV7-7 and J usage is TRBJ2-5, with TRBD1 matching over 8 bases. The germline gives CDR1 SSHAT, CDR2 FNYEAQ (reference sequence). The CDR3 has 15 amino acids. The V segment lost 5 bases and the J segment 2 bases; nucleotides outside the gene matches: 7. The DNA for the CDR3 is TGTGCCAGCAGCCCGAGACAGGGGCGGCAAGAGACCCAGTACTTC. This gives the protein CASSPRQGRQETQYF.

This chain links TRBV6-5 with TRBJ2-5; 11 bases match TRBD2. CDR3 length: 16 amino acids. From germline, CDR1 is MNHEY and CDR2 SVGAGI. The J segment lost 11 bases and the V segment lost 8 bases, leaving 19 bases of the junction unmatched. CDR3 sequence: CASREISGRADGEQYF. The CDR3 DNA is TGTGCCAGCCGAGAAATTAGCGGGAGGGCCGACGGGGAGCAGTACTTC.

The genes are TRBV28 and TRBJ2-7; 10 bases line up with TRBD1. Germline loops: CDR1 MDHEN, CDR2 SYDVKM. Trimming at V came to 4 bases and at J to 5 bases, leaving 8 bases not matched to a gene. This CDR3 contains 15 residues. CDR3 coding DNA: TGTGCCAGCAGTTCACCGGGACAGGGGACCCACGAGCAGTACTTC. Translating it yields CASSSPGQGTHEQYF. Full variable domain (missing parts from reference TRBV28 and TRBJ2-7): DVKVTQSSRYLVKRTGEKVFLECVQDMDHENMFWYRQDPGLGLRLIYFSYDVKMKEKGDIPEGYSVSREKKERFSLILESASTNQTSMYLCASSSPGQGTHEQYFGPGTRLTVT.

In its sample, this clonotype was seen a few times. This chain connects TRBV2 to TRBJ2-7; D is ambiguous. Germline V gene sequence: CDR1 SNHLY, CDR2 FYNNEI. CDR3 length equals 11 residues. Trimming took 6 bases from V and 4 from J, leaving 7 bases between them. The CDR3 DNA reads as TGTGCCAGCAGCACTGAATACGAGCAGTACTTC. It encodes CASSTEYEQYF. The entire variable domain, with the rest obtained from reference TRBV2 and TRBJ2-7, is as follows: EPEVTQTPSHQVTQMGQEVILRCVPISNHLYFYWYRQILGQKVEFLVSFYNNEISEKSEIFDDQFSVERPDGSNFTLKIRSTKLEDSAMYFCASSTEYEQYFGPGTRLTVT.

J is TRBJ2-3 and V is TRBV6-6; D gene ambiguous. The length of the CDR3 is 13 residues. The ends were cut back, 5 bases at V and 6 bases at J, with 12 bases in the middle. CDR1 MNHNY and CDR2 SVGAGI come from the germline V gene (reference sequence). The CDR3 here is CASSKDQMDTQYF. CDR3 nucleotides: TGTGCCAGCAGTAAGGACCAGATGGATACGCAGTATTTT.

This clonotype came up a few times. DNA for the CDR3: TGCAGCGTTCGGGACCCAGGGGGCTATGGCTACACCTTC. Amino acid sequence: CSVRDPGGYGYTF. The chain uses TRBV29-1 and TRBJ1-2, with 7 bases that match TRBD1. CDR3 length equals 13 residues. CDR1 is SQVTM, CDR2 ANQGSEA, per germline. Trimming removed 5 bases from V and 4 bases from J; junction bases left unmatched: 7.

The rearrangement links TRBV7-9 to TRBJ2-7; D possibly uses TRBD1 or TRBD2 (6 bases each). The CDR3 spans 15 residues. Trimming pared 1 base from V and 1 base from J, leaving 11 bases between. Germline CDR1 is SEHNR and CDR2 is FQNEAQ (reference sequence). Here the CDR3 reads CASSLVQGGSYEQYF. CDR3 in DNA: TGTGCCAGCAGCTTAGTACAGGGAGGTTCCTACGAGCAGTACTTC.

CDR3 sequence reads: CASSAISTAVGTEAFF. In nucleotides, the CDR3 is TGCGCCAGCAGCGCGATATCCACAGCCGTCGGAACTGAAGCTTTCTTT. The rearrangement uses TRBV5-1 and TRBJ1-1; the D is unclear. CDR3 size: 16 residues. V lost 4 bases, J lost 5 bases, and 21 bases lay in between. Germline CDR1 reads SGHRS; CDR2 reads YFSETQ.

Concerning this clonotype itself: One junction end does not reproduce the germline sequence, and a read error may be involved. The V call is TRBV7-2, the J call TRBJ2-7; D is undetermined. The CDR3 contains 15 residues. CDR1 is SGHTA and CDR2 is FQGNSA in the germline V gene. Here the CDR3 reads CASSLRLERRDEQLF. The CDR3 DNA is TGTGCCAGCAGCTTACGGTTGGAACGGAGAGATGAGCAGTTATTC. Looking up the rest from reference TRBV7-2 and TRBJ2-7 gives the full variable domain: GAGVSQSPSNKVTEKGKDVELRCDPISGHTALYWYRQSLGQGLEFLIYFQGNSAPDKSGLPSDRFSAERTGGSVSTLTIQRTQQEDSAVYLCASSLRLERRDEQLFGPGTRLTVT.

This clonotype was found a few times. The chain joins TRBV4-1 to TRBJ1-1; no reliable D call. This CDR3 contains 14 residues. CDR1 MGHRA and CDR2 YSYEKL come from the germline V gene. With 4 bases removed from V and 3 bases from J, the gap between germline ends came to 12 bases. CDR3 sequence (DNA): TGCGCCAGCAGCCCCCGGGGTCAGGACACTGAAGCTTTCTTT. The encoded protein is CASSPRGQDTEAFF.

The chain links TRBV2 to TRBJ1-2; 7 bases are shared with TRBD1. From germline, CDR1 is SNHLY and CDR2 FYNNEI. The CDR3 spans 14 residues. The V gene end was trimmed by 5 bases and the J gene end by 3 bases; junction bases not matched to a gene: 6. In DNA form, the CDR3 reads TGTGCCAGCAGTCTGACAGGGTTTGACTATGGCTACACCTTC. Its protein product is CASSLTGFDYGYTF.

The chain carries TRBV5-1 and TRBJ1-1; D not resolved. The CDR3 extends over 15 amino acids. In germline, CDR1 is SGHRS, CDR2 YFSETQ. Trimming removed 0 bases at V and 1 base at J, with 10 bases between. DNA of the CDR3: TGCGCCAGCAGCTTGGAAGTCCGACAGAACACTGAAGCTTTCTTT. This codes for CASSLEVRQNTEAFF.

V usage is TRBV20-1 and J usage is TRBJ2-7, with 7 bases aligning to TRBD2. Germline V CDR1 and CDR2: DFQATT, SNEGSKA (reference sequence). The J segment lost 7 bases and the V segment lost 1 base, leaving 13 bases of the junction unmatched. The length of the CDR3 is 15 residues. CDR3 protein: CSARVGRESYNEQYF. The CDR3 nucleotides are TGCAGTGCTAGAGTCGGGCGGGAGTCTTACAATGAGCAGTACTTC.